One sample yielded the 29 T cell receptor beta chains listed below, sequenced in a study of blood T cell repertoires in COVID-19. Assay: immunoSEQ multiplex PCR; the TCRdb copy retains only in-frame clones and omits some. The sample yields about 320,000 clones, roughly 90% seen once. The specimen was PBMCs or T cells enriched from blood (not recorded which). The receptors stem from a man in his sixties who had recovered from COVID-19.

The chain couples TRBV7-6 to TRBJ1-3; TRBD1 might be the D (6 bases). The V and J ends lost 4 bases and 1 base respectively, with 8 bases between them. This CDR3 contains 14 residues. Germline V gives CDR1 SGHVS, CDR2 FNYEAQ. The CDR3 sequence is CASSSTGSGNTIYF. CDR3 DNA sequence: TGTGCCAGCAGCTCGACAGGTTCTGGAAACACCATATATTTT.

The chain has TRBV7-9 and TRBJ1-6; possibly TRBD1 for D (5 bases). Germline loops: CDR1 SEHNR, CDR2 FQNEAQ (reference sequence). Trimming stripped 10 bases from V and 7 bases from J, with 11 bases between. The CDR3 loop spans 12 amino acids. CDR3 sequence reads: CAIGDSNSPLHF. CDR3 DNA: TGTGCCATAGGGGACTCCAATTCACCCCTCCACTTT. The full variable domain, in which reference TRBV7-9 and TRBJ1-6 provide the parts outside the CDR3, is DTGVSQNPRHKITKRGQNVTFRCDPISEHNRLYWYRQTLGQGPEFLTYFQNEAQLEKSRLLSDRFSAERPKGSFSTLEIQRTEQGDSAMYLCAIGDSNSPLHFGNGTRLTVT.

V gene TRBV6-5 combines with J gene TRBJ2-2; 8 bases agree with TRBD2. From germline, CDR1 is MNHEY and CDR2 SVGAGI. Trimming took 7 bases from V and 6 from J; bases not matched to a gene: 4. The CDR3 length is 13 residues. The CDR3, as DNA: TGTGCCAGCATGAGCGGGAGCCCCGGGGAGCTGTTTTTT. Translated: CASMSGSPGELFF.

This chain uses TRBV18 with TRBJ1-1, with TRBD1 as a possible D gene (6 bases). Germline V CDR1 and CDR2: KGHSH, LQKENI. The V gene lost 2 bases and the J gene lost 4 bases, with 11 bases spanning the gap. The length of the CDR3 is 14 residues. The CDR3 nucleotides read TGTGCCAGCTCACCAGGACAGCAGAGCACTGAAGCTTTCTTT. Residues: CASSPGQQSTEAFF.

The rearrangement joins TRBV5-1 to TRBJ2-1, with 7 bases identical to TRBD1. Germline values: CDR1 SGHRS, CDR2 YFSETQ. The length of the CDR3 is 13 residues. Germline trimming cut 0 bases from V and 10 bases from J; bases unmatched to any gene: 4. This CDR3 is CASSLAGGKEQFF. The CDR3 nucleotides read TGCGCCAGCAGCTTGGCAGGGGGAAAAGAGCAGTTCTTC.

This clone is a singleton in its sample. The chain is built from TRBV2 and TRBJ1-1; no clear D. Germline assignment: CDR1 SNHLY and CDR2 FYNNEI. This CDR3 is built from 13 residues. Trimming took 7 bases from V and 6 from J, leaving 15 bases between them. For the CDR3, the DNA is TGTGCCAGCACGTATGCCCTCGGGGCTGAAGCTTTCTTT. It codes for CASTYALGAEAFF.

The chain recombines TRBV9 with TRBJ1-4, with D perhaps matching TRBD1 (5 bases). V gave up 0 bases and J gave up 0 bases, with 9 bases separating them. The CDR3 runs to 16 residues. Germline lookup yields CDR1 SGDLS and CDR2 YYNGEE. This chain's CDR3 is CASSVGAGATNEKLFF. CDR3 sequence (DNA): TGTGCCAGCAGCGTAGGTGCGGGGGCAACTAATGAAAAACTGTTTTTT.

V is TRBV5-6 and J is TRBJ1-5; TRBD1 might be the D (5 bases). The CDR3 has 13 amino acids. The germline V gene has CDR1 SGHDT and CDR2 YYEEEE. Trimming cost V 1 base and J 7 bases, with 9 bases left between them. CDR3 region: CASSLRQGQPQHF. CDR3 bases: TGTGCCAGCAGCTTGCGCCAGGGACAGCCCCAGCATTTT.

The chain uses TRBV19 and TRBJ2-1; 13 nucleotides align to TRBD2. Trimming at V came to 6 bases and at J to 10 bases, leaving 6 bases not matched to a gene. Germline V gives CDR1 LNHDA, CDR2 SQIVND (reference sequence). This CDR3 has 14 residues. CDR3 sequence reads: CASSPGLAGPEQFF. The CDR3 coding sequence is TGTGCCAGTAGCCCGGGACTAGCGGGACCCGAGCAGTTCTTC. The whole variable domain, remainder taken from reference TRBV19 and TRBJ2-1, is DGGITQSPKYLFRKEGQNVTLSCEQNLNHDAMYWYRQDPGQGLRLIYYSQIVNDFQKGDIAEGYSVSREKKESFPLTVTSAQKNPTAFYLCASSPGLAGPEQFFGPGTRLTVL.

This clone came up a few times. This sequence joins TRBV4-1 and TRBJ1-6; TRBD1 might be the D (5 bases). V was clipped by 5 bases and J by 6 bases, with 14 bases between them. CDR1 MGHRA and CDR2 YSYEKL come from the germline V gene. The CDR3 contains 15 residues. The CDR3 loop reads CASSAPGGTNSPLHF. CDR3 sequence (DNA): TGCGCCAGCAGCGCACCGGGGGGGACTAATTCACCCCTCCACTTT.

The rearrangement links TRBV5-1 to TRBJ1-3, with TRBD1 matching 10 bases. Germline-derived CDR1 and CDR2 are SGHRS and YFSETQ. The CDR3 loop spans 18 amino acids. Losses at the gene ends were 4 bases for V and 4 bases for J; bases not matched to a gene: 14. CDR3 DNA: TGCGCCAGCAGCGCATCCGCTCTGGACAGGGGGTCGGGAAACACCATATATTTT. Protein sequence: CASSASALDRGSGNTIYF.

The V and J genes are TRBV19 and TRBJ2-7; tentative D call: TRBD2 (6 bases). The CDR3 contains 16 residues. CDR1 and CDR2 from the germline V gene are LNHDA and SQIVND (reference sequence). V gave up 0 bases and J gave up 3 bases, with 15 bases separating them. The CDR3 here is CASSIDPTRLNYEQYF. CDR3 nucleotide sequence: TGTGCCAGTAGTATAGACCCGACTAGATTGAACTACGAGCAGTACTTC.

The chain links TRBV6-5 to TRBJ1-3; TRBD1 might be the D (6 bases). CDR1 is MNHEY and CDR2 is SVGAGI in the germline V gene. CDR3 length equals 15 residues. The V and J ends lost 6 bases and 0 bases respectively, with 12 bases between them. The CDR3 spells CASRVGTFSGNTIYF. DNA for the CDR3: TGTGCCAGCAGAGTAGGGACATTCTCTGGAAACACCATATATTTT.

CDR3 sequence (DNA): TGTGCCAGCAGCGGTTCGGACAGGGGATATGGCTACACCTTC. Its translation is CASSGSDRGYGYTF. The chain couples TRBV2 to TRBJ1-2, with 9 nucleotides matching TRBD1. Looked up from germline, CDR1 is SNHLY and CDR2 is FYNNEI. The CDR3 contains 14 residues. V lost 6 bases and J lost 5; bases outside the gene matches: 7.

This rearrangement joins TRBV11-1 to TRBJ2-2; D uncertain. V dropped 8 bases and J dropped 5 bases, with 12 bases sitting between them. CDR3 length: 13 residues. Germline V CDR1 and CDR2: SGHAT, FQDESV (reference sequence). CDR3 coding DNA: TGTGCCAGCTCGGGTCTTTCAACCGGGGAGCTGTTTTTT. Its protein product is CASSGLSTGELFF.

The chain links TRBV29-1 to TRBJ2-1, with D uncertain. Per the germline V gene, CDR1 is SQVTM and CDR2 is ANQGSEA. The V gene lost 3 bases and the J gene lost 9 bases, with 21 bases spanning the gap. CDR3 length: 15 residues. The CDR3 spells CSVDPMRSFPGEQFF. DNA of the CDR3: TGCAGCGTTGATCCCATGAGGTCTTTCCCGGGTGAGCAGTTCTTC.

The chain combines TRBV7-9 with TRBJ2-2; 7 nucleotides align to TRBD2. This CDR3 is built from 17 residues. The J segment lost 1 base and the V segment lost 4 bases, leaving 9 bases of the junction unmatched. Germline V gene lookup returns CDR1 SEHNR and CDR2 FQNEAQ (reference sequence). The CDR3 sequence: CASSSRLGEGNTGELFF. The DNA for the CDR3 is TGTGCCAGCAGCTCACGCCTGGGGGAGGGGAACACCGGGGAGCTGTTTTTT.

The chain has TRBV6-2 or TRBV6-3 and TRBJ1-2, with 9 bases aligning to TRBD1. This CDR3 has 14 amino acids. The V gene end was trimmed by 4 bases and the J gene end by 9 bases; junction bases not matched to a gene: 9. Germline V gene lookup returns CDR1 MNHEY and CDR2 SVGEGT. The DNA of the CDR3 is TGTGCCAGCAGTTTGGACAGGGGCCTCACGAGCTACACCTTC. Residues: CASSLDRGLTSYTF.

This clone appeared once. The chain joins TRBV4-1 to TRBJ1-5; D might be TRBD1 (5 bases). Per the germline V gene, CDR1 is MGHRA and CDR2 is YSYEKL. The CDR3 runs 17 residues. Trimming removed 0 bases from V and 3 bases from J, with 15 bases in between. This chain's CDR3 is CASSQDWGRAPNQPQHF. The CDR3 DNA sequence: TGCGCCAGCAGCCAAGACTGGGGCAGGGCCCCCAATCAGCCCCAGCATTTT.

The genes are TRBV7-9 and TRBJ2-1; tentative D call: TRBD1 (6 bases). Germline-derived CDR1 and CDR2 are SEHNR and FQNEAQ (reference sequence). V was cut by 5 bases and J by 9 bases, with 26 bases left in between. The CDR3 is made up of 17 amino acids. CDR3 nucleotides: TGTGCCAGCAGCCTTCAAAAAGACATGGGGACGGACAGTGAGCAGTTCTTC. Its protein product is CASSLQKDMGTDSEQFF.

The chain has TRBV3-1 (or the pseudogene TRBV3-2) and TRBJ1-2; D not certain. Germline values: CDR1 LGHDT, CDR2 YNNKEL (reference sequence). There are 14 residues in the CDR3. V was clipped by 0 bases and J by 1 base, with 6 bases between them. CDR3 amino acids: CASSQDRGNYGYTF. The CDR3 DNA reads TGTGCCAGCAGCCAAGATCGGGGTAACTATGGCTACACCTTC.

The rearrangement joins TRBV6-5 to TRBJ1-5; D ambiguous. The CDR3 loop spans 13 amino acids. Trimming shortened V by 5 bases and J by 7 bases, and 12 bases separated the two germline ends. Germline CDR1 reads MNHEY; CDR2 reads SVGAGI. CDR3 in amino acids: CASSPRGGQPQHF. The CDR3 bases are TGTGCCAGCAGTCCCCGGGGTGGCCAGCCCCAGCATTTT.

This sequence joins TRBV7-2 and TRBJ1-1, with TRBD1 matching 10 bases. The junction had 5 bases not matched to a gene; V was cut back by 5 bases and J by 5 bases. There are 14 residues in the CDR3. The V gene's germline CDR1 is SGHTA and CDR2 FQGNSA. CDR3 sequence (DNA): TGTGCCAGCAGCCGGACAGGGGGAAGGACTGAAGCTTTCTTT. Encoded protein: CASSRTGGRTEAFF.

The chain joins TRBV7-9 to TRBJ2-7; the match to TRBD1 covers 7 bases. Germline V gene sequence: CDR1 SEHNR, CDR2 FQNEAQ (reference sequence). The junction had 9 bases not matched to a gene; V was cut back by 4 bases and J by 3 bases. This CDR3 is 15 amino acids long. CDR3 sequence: CASSYGQVINYEQYF. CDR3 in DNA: TGTGCCAGCAGCTACGGACAGGTAATCAACTACGAGCAGTACTTC.

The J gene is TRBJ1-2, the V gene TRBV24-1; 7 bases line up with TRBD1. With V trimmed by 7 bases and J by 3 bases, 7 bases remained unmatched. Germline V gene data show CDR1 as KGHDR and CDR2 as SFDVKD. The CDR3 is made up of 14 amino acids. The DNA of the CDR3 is TGTGCCACCAGCACAGGGGCTCTTGACTATGGCTACACCTTC. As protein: CATSTGALDYGYTF.

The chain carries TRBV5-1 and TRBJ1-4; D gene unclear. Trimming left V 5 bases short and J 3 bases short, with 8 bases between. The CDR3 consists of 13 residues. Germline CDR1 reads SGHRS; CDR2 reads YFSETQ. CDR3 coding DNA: TGCGCCAGCAGTGACAAACCTAATGAAAAACTGTTTTTT. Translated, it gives CASSDKPNEKLFF.

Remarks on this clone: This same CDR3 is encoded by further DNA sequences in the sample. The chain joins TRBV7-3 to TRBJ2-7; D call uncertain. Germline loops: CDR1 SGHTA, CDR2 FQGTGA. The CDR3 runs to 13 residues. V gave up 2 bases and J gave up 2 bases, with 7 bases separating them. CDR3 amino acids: CASSLAGTYEQYF. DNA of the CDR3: TGTGCCAGCAGCTTAGCAGGAACCTACGAGCAGTACTTC.

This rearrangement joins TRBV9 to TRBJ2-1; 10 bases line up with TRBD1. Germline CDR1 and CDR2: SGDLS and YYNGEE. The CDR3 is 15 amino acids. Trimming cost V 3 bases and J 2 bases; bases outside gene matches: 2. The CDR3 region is CASSAGTGAYNEQFF. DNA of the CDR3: TGTGCCAGCAGCGCCGGGACAGGGGCCTACAATGAGCAGTTCTTC.

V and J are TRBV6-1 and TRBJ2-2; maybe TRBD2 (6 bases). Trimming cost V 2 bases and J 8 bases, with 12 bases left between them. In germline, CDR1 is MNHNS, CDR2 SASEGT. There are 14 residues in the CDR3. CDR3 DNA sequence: TGTGCCAGCAGTGAATATTTAGCGGAGGGGGAGCTGTTTTTT. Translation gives CASSEYLAEGELFF.